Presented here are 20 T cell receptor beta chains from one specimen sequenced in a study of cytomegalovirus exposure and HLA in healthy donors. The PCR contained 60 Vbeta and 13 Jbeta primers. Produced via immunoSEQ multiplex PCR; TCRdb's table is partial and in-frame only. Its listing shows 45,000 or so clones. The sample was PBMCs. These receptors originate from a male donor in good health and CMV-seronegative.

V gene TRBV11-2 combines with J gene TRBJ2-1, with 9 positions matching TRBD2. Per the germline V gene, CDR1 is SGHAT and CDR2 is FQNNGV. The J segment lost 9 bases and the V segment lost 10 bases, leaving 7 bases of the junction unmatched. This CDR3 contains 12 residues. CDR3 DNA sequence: TGTGCCACTCAGCGGGGGGTTTTTGAGCAGTTCTTC. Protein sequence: CATQRGVFEQFF.

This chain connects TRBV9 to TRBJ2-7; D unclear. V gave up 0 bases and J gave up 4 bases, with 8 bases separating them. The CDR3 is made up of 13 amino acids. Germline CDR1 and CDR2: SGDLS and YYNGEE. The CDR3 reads CASSVGTRYEQYF. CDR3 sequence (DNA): TGTGCCAGCAGCGTAGGTACCAGGTACGAGCAGTACTTC.

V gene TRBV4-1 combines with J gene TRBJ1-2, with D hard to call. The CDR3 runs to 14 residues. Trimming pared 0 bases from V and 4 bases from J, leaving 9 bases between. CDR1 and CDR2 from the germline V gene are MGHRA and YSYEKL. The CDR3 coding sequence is TGCGCCAGCAGCCAAGATCTGGCAGGCTATGGCTACACCTTC. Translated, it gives CASSQDLAGYGYTF.

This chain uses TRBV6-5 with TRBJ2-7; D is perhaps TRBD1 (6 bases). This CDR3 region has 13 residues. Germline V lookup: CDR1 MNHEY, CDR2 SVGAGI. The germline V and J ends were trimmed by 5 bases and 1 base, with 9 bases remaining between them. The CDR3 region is CASSGTNSYEQYF. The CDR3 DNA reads TGTGCCAGCAGTGGGACAAATTCCTACGAGCAGTACTTC.

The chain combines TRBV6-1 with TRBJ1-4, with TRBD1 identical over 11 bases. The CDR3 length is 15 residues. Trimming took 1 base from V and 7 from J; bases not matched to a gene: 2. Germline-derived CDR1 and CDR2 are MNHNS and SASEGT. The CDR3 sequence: CASSEGGQGVEKLFF. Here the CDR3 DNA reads TGTGCCAGCAGTGAAGGGGGACAGGGGGTTGAAAAACTGTTTTTT.

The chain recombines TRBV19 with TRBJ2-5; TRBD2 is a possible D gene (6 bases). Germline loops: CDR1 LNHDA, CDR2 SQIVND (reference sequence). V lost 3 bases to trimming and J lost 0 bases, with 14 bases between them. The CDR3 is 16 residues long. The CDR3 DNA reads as TGTGCCAGTAGTATGGGACTTAAAACAGACCAAGAGACCCAGTACTTC. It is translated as CASSMGLKTDQETQYF.

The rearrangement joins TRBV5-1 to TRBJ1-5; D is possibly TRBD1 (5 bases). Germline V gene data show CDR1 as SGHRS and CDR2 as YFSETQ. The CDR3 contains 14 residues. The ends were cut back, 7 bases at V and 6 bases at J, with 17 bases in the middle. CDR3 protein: CASSLQGYGQPQHF. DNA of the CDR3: TGCGCCAGCTCCTTGCAGGGCTACGGTCAGCCCCAGCATTTT. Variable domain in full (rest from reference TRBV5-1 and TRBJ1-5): KAGVTQTPRYLIKTRGQQVTLSCSPISGHRSVSWYQQTPGQGLQFLFEYFSETQRNKGNFPGRFSGRQFSNSRSEMNVSTLELGDSALYLCASSLQGYGQPQHFGDGTRLSIL.

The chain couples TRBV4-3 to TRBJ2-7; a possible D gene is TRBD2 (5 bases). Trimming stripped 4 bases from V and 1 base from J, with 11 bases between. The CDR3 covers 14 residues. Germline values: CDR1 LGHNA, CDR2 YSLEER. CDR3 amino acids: CASSRLAGSYEQYF. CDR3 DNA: TGCGCCAGCAGCCGGCTAGCTGGTTCCTACGAGCAGTACTTC.

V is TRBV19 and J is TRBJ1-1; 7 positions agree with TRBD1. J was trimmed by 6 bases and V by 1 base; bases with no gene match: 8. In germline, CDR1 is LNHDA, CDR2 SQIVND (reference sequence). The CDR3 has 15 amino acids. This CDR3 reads CASSIGRGGSPEAFF. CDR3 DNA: TGTGCCAGTAGTATAGGCCGAGGGGGCTCCCCTGAAGCTTTCTTT.

The CDR3 loop is CASSEQGTGNTIYF. The DNA of the CDR3 is TGTGCCAGCAGTGAGCAGGGAACAGGAAACACCATATATTTT. The rearrangement joins TRBV6-1 to TRBJ1-3; tentative D call: TRBD1 (5 bases). Germline CDR1 reads MNHNS; CDR2 reads SASEGT. V lost 3 bases and J lost 4, with 10 bases in between. This CDR3 has 14 residues.

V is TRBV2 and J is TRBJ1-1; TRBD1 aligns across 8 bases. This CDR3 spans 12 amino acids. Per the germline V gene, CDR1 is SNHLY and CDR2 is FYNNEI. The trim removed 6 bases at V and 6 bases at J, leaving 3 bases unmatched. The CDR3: CASREQGAEAFF. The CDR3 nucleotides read TGTGCCAGCAGAGAACAGGGGGCTGAAGCTTTCTTT.

CDR3 protein: CASGLTDRGRDEQYF. As DNA, the CDR3 is TGTGCCAGCGGACTTACAGACAGGGGGCGAGACGAGCAGTACTTC. This sequence joins TRBV6-1 and TRBJ2-7; 10 bases are a match to TRBD1. CDR3 length: 15 amino acids. Per the germline V gene, CDR1 is MNHNS and CDR2 is SASEGT. The V gene end was trimmed by 8 bases and the J gene end by 5 bases; junction bases not matched to a gene: 12.

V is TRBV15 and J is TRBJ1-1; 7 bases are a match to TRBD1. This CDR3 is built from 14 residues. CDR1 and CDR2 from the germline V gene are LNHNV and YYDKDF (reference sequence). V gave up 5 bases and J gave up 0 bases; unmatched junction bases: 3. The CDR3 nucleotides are TGTGCCACCAGCGGCGACAGGGTGAACACTGAAGCTTTCTTT. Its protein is CATSGDRVNTEAFF.

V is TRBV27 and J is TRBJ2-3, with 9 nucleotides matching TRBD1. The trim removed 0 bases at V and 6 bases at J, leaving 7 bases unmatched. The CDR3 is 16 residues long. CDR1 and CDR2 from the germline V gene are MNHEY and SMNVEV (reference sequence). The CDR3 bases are TGTGCCAGCAGTTTATCGGTTGACAGGGGGAGGGATACGCAGTATTTT. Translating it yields CASSLSVDRGRDTQYF.

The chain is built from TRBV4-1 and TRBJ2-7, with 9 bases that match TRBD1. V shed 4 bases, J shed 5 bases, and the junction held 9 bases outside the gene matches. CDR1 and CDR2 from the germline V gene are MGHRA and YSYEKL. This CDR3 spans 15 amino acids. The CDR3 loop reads CASSPGWTGADEQYF. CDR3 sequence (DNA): TGCGCCAGCAGCCCAGGTTGGACAGGGGCCGACGAGCAGTACTTC.

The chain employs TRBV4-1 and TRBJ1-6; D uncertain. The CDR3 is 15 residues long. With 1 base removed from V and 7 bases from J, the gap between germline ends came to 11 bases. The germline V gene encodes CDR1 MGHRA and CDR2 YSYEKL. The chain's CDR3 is CASSQGSELNSPLHF. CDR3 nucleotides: TGCGCCAGCAGCCAAGGTTCCGAGCTGAATTCACCCCTCCACTTT.

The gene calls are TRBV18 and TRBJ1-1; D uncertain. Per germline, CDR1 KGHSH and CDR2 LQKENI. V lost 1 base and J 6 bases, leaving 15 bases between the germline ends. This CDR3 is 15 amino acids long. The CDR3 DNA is TGTGCCAGCTCACCACGGGAGCTTCAGGACTCTGAAGCTTTCTTT. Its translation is CASSPRELQDSEAFF.

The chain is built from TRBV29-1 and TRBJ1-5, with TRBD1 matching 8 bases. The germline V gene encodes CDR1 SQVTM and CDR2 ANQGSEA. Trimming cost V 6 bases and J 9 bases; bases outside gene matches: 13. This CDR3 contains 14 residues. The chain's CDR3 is CSVGPQGAQGPQHF. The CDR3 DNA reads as TGCAGCGTGGGGCCCCAGGGGGCACAGGGGCCCCAGCATTTT.

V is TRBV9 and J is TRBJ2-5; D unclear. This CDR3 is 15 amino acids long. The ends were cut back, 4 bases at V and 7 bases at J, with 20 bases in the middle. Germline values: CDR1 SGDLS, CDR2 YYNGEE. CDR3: CASSPPSTTSGTQYF. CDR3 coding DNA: TGTGCCAGCAGCCCCCCCTCAACGACTTCGGGGACCCAGTACTTC.

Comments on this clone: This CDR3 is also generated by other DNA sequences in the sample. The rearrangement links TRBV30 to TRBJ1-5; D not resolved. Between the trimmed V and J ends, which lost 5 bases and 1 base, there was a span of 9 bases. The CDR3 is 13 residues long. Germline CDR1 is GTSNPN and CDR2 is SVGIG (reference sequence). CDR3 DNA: TGTGCCTGGTCTTCCGGGAGCAATCAGCCCCAGCATTTT. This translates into CAWSSGSNQPQHF.